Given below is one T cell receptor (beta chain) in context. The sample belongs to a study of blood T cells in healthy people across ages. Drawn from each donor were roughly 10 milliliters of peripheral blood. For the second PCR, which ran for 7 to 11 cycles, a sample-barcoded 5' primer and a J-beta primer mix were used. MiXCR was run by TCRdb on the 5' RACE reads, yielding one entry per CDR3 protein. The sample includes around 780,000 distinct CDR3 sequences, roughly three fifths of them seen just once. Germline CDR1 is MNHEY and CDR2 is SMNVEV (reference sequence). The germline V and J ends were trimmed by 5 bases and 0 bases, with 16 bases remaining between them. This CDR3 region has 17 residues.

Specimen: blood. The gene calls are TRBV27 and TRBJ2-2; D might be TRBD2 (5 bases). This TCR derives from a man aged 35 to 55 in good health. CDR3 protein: CASSALEVLANTGELFF. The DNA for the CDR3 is TGTGCCAGCAGTGCCCTGGAGGTGCTAGCGAACACCGGGGAGCTGTTTTTT.